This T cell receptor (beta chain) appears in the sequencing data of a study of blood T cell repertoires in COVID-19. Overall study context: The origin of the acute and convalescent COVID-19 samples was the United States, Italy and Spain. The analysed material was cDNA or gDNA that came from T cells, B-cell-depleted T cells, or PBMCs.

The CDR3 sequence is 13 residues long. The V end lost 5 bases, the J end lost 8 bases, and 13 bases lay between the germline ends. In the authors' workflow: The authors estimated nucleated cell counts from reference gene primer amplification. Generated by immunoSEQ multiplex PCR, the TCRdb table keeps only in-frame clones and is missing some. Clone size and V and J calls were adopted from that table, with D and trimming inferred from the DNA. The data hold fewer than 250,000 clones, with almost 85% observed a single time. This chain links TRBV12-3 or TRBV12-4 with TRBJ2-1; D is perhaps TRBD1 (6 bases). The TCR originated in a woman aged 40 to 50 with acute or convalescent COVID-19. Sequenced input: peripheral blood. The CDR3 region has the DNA TGTGCCAGCAGTCTGGCTGAGGGGGATGAGCAGTTCTTC. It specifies CASSLAEGDEQFF.